This T cell receptor beta chain was identified in a study of blood T cell repertoires in COVID-19. Whole-study context: T cells, B-cell-depleted T cells, or PBMCs supplied cDNA or gDNA.

Seattle patients were enrolled while actively infected and followed longitudinally. The CDR3 has 12 residues. Germline assignment: CDR1 SNHLY and CDR2 FYNNEI. V gave up 2 bases and J gave up 8 bases, with 9 bases separating them. Details on this clone: This same CDR3 is encoded by further DNA sequences in the sample.

In the authors' methods: Amplification with reference gene primers provided the estimates of nucleated cell counts. The assay was immunoSEQ multiplex PCR, and TCRdb's table has in-frame clones only and misses some. V and J calls and clone size follow that table, whereas D and trimming were derived from the DNA. Among some 330,000 clones listed, around 92% were seen once. V gene TRBV2 combines with J gene TRBJ1-2; D unresolved. The specimen was peripheral blood. This clonotype originated in a woman in her twenties or thirties with COVID-19, enrolled during active disease. The CDR3 here is CASSELAGGYTF. The CDR3 DNA follows: TGTGCCAGCAGTGAATTGGCCGGGGGCTACACCTTC.